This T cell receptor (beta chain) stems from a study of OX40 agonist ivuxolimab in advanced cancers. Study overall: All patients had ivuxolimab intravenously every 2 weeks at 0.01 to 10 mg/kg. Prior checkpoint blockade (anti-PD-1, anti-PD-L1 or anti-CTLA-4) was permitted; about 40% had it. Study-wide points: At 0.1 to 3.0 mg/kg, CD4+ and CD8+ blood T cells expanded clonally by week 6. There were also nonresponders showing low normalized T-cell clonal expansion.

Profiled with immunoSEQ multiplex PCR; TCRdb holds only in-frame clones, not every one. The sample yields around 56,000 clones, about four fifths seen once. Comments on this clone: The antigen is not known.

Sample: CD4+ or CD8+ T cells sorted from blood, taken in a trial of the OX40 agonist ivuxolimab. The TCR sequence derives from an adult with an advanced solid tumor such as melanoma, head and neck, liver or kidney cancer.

For the CDR3, the DNA is TGTGCCTGGAGTCCTCCTCGGGGGGGTACGAGCAATCAGCCCCAGCATTTT. This codes for CAWSPPRGGTSNQPQHF. The gene calls are TRBV30 and TRBJ1-5, with D possibly being TRBD1 (5 bases). V lost 2 bases and J 1 base, leaving 18 bases between the germline ends. CDR3 size: 17 residues. In germline, CDR1 is GTSNPN, CDR2 SVGIG (reference sequence).